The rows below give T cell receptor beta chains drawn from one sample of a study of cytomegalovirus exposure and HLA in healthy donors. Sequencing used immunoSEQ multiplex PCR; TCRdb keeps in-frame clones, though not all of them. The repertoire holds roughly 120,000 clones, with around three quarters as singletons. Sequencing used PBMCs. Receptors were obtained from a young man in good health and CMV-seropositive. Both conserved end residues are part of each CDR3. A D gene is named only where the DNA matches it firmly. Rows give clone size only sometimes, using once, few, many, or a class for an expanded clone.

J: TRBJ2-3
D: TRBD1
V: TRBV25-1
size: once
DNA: TGTGCCAGCACTAGGACAGGGGCGACAGATACGCAGTATTTT
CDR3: CASTRTGATDTQYF

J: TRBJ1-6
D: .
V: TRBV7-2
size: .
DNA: TGTGCCAGCAAACCCGGGGTGGGGAGCTCCTATAATTCACCCCTCCACTTT
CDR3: CASKPGVGSSYNSPLHF

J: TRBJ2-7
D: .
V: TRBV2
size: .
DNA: TGTGCCAGCACCCTGAATGGAGGGCAGGTCGCCTACGAGCAGTACTTC
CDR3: CASTLNGGQVAYEQYF

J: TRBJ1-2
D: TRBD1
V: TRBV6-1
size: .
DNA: TGTGCCAGCAGTGATGGCCCCGGGACAGGGCTCCTCTATGGCTACACCTTC
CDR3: CASSDGPGTGLLYGYTF

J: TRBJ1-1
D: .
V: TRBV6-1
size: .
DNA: TGTGCCAGCAGTGAACGACAGAACACTGAAGCTTTCTTT
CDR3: CASSERQNTEAFF

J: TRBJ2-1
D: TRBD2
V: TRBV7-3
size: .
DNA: TGTGCCAGCAGCTTGGGCCCTGGACTAGCGGTCAACAATGAGCAGTTCTTC
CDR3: CASSLGPGLAVNNEQFF

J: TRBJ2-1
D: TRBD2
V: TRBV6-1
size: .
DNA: TGTGCCAGCAGTGACCTAGCGGGGGGGTATGGTGAGCAGTTCTTC
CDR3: CASSDLAGGYGEQFF

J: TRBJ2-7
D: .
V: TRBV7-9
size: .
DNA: TGTGCCAGCAGCTCTGGGACTTTCCTATGGGAGCAGTACTTC
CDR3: CASSSGTFLWEQYF

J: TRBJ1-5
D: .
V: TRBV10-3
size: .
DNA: TGTGCCATCAGTGACTCCCAGGGCAATCAGCCCCAGCATTTT
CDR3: CAISDSQGNQPQHF

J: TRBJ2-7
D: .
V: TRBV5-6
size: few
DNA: TGTGCCAGCACCTGGGGAGGTGGTGGGCAGTACTTC
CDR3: CASTWGGGGQYF

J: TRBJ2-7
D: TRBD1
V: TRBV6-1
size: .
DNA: TGTGCCAGCAGTGAAGGTAGGGGACAGGGCTACGAGCAGTACTTC
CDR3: CASSEGRGQGYEQYF

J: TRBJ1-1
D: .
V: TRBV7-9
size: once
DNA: TGTGCCAGCAGCTTATCCTTTAGCACTGAAGCTTTCTTT
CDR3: CASSLSFSTEAFF

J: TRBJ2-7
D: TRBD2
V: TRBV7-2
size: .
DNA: TGTGCCAGCAGCCCCTGGACTAGCTTGGGGGAGCAGTACTTC
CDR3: CASSPWTSLGEQYF

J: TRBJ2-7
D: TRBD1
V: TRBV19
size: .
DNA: TGTGCCAGTAGTCTCGGGACAGAGGGCTACGAGCAGTACTTC
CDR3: CASSLGTEGYEQYF

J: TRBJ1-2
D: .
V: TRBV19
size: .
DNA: TGTGCCACCCTTTCGTCGTGGCATGGCTACACCTTC
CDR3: CATLSSWHGYTF

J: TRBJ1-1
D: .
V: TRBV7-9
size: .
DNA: TGTGCCAGCAGCGGGGGCCGGGTGGTCGCTTTCTTT
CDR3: CASSGGRVVAFF

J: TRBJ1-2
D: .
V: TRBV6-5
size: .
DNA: TGTGCCAGCAGTTTTTCCCCGGACAGCTACTATGGCTACACCTTC
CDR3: CASSFSPDSYYGYTF

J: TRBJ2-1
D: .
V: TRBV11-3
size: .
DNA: TGTGCCAGCAGCTCGGGGTTGGGCGATTACAATGAGCAGTTCTTC
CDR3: CASSSGLGDYNEQFF

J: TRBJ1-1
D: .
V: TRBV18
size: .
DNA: TGTGCCGGCTCACCACCGTACGGGGGAGGGACTGAAGCTTTCTTT
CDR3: CAGSPPYGGGTEAFF

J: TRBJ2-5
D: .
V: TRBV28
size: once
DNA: TGTGCCAGCAGTCATAACAGGTTTTGGACCCAGTACTTC
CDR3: CASSHNRFWTQYF

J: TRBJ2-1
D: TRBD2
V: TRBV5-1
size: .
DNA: TGCGCCAGCAGCTTTAAAGCGGGAGCGACCAATGAGCAGTTCTTC
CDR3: CASSFKAGATNEQFF

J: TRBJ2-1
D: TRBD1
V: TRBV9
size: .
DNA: TGTGCCAGCAGCGTAGGGGGACAGCCCATCTCCTACAATGAGCAGTTCTTC
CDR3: CASSVGGQPISYNEQFF

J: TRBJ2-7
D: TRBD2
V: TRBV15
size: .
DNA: TGTGCCACCAGCAGAGGGCGGGAGTTCTACGAGCAGTACTTC
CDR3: CATSRGREFYEQYF

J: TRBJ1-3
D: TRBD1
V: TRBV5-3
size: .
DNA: TGTGCCAGAGGGACAGGGTACTCTGGAAACACCATATATTTT
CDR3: CARGTGYSGNTIYF

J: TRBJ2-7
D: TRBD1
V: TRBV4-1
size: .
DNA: TGCGCCAGCAGCATCGGGACAGGGGGCATGGGGGAGCAGTACTTC
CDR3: CASSIGTGGMGEQYF

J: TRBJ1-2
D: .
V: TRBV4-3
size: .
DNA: TGCGCCAGCAGCCTCACAAGGATGCAGGATGGCTACACCTTC
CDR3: CASSLTRMQDGYTF

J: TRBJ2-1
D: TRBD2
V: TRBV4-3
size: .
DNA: TGCGCCAGCAGCCCAGGACTAGCGGGTTCCTACAATGAGCAGTTCTTC
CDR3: CASSPGLAGSYNEQFF

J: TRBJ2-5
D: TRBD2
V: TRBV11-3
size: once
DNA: TGTGCCAGCAGCTCGTACGGGACTAGCGGTTACCAAGAGACCCAGTACTTC
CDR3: CASSSYGTSGYQETQYF

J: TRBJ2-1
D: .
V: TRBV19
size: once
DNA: TGTGCCAGTAGTTCAGGGGTTTACAATGAGCAGTTCTTC
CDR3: CASSSGVYNEQFF

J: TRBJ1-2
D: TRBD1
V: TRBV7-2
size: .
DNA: TGTGCCAGCAGCCCCAGGGGTGCAGGGGGATCCTATGGCTACACCTTC
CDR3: CASSPRGAGGSYGYTF

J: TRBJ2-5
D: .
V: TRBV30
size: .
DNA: TGTGCCTGGAGCGGGGGCCAAGAGACCCAGTACTTC
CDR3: CAWSGGQETQYF

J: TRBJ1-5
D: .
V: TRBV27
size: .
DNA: TGTGCCAGCAGTTTATGGTCCAGCGAAAATCAGCCCCAGCATTTT
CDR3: CASSLWSSENQPQHF

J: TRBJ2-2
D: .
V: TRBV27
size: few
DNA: TGTGCCAGCAGTTTCGGGTTTCCGGGCGGGGAGCTGTTTTTT
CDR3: CASSFGFPGGELFF

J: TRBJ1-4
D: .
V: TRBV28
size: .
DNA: TGTGCCAGCAGTTCCCTAGCAGGGGCGGGAACTAATGAAAAACTGTTTTTT
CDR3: CASSSLAGAGTNEKLFF

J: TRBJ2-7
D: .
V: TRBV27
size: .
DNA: TGTGCCAGCAGCAGGGGCAGTCCGGGTGAGCAGTACTTC
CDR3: CASSRGSPGEQYF

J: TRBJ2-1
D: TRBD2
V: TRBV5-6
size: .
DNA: TGTGCCAGCAGGCTAGCGGGGGGGCATTACAATGAGCAGTTCTTC
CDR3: CASRLAGGHYNEQFF